This TCR beta chain stems from a study of CD8 T cells in cerebrospinal fluid in Alzheimer's disease. 10X single-cell V(D)J and 5' gene-expression libraries profiled CSF cells. TCRdb re-called the 10x single-cell sequencing reads; one entry per CDR3 protein, DNA not given. Recorded for this sample: fewer than 550 distinct CDR3 sequences. Germline CDR1 SGHRS, CDR2 YFSETQ. The CDR3 length is 13 residues. Study-wide results and limits: Healthy subjects less often had a clone of at least 3% than Alzheimer's patients. EBV-specific TCRs in cerebrospinal fluid reportedly do not establish a causal EBV–Alzheimer's link. In mild cognitive impairment or Alzheimer's disease, the biggest CSF clone made up more TCRs than in controls.

Frequency places this clonotype as medium-sized (0.01 to 0.1%). The antigen is not known. The genes are TRBV5-1 and TRBJ1-2; the TCRdb call, TRBD1, lacks DNA for checking. The source of this sequence is a human donor with Alzheimer's disease. Sequencing was carried out using cerebrospinal fluid. CDR3 in amino acids: CASSLEQGAVYTF.